A single sample is the source of the 18 T cell receptor beta chains below, sequenced in a study of blood T cell repertoires in COVID-19. Clones were read by immunoSEQ multiplex PCR, and TCRdb kept only the in-frame ones, dropping some. The sample holds about 98,000 clones, about 80% seen once. The sample taken for sequencing was peripheral blood. These receptors were collected from a man between 70 and 80 years old with active or convalescent COVID-19.

The V gene is TRBV7-9, the J gene TRBJ1-6, with unresolved D. V was pared by 4 bases and J by 5 bases, with 9 bases between. Germline V CDR1 and CDR2: SEHNR, FQNEAQ (reference sequence). The CDR3 is made up of 14 amino acids. CDR3: CASSSDSNNSPLHF. The CDR3 bases are TGTGCCAGCAGCTCCGACTCAAATAATTCACCCCTCCACTTT.

The table lists this clone with a count of one. This chain joins TRBV7-9 and TRBJ2-1; 7 positions agree with TRBD1. There are 14 residues in the CDR3. Trimming cost V 5 bases and J 8 bases; bases outside gene matches: 9. Germline CDR1 SEHNR, CDR2 FQNEAQ (reference sequence). The CDR3 nucleotides are TGTGCCAGCAGCCCACGCGTACAGGGGCATGAGCAGTTCTTC. It codes for CASSPRVQGHEQFF.

This chain joins TRBV12-3 or TRBV12-4 and TRBJ1-6, with D hard to call. Trimming pared 3 bases from V and 5 bases from J, leaving 5 bases between. The CDR3 extends over 13 amino acids. CDR3 nucleotides: TGTGCCAGCAGTTTCCAGGATAATTCACCCCTCCACTTT. The encoded protein is CASSFQDNSPLHF.

J is TRBJ2-2 and V is TRBV11-3; TRBD2 agrees at 10 bases. The germline V gene encodes CDR1 SGHNT and CDR2 YENEEA. V lost 2 bases, J lost 5 bases, and 2 bases stayed unmatched. The length of the CDR3 is 15 residues. The CDR3 nucleotides are TGTGCCAGCAGCTTACTAGCGGGGGTTACCGGGGAGCTGTTTTTT. Its translation: CASSLLAGVTGELFF.

The chain's CDR3 is CASSLPRVSGNTIYF. The CDR3 DNA is TGTGCCAGCAGCCTCCCCAGGGTCTCTGGAAACACCATATATTTT. The V call is TRBV9, the J call TRBJ1-3; perhaps TRBD1 as D (5 bases). CDR3 length: 15 amino acids. V was shortened by 4 bases and J by 0 bases, with 11 bases between the two germline ends. Per germline, CDR1 SGDLS and CDR2 YYNGEE.

This sequence joins TRBV30 and TRBJ1-6; tentative D call: TRBD1 (5 bases). The V gene's germline CDR1 is GTSNPN and CDR2 SVGIG (reference sequence). Trimming shortened V by 3 bases and J by 8 bases, and 11 bases separated the two germline ends. CDR3 length equals 13 residues. The CDR3 reads CAWRGLLDSPLHF. The CDR3 nucleotides are TGTGCCTGGAGGGGGCTATTGGATTCACCCCTCCACTTT.

The chain recombines TRBV30 with TRBJ1-1; 8 positions agree with TRBD1. V lost 3 bases and J lost 0; bases outside the gene matches: 3. The CDR3 runs to 14 residues. Per germline, CDR1 GTSNPN and CDR2 SVGIG (reference sequence). CDR3: CAWRKDRVNTEAFF. In DNA, the CDR3 is TGTGCCTGGAGAAAGGACAGGGTGAACACTGAAGCTTTCTTT.

The gene calls are TRBV7-2 and TRBJ2-1, with 8 positions matching TRBD2. This CDR3 contains 14 residues. V trimming: 6 bases; J trimming: 5 bases; junction bases outside the gene matches: 6. CDR1 is SGHTA and CDR2 is FQGNSA in the germline V gene. This CDR3 reads CASRFGGGHNEQFF. The CDR3 DNA is TGTGCCAGCAGATTCGGGGGGGGCCACAATGAGCAGTTCTTC.

This clone has only a few counts. The chain employs TRBV6-5 and TRBJ2-7; TRBD1 is a possible D gene (5 bases). V gave up 10 bases and J gave up 4 bases, with 17 bases separating them. Germline CDR1 MNHEY, CDR2 SVGAGI. The CDR3 length is 13 residues. The CDR3 spells CATLEEGAYEQYF. Written as DNA, the CDR3 is TGTGCCACACTTGAAGAAGGGGCATACGAGCAGTACTTC.

This clone was observed a single time. This chain joins TRBV23-1 and TRBJ1-1; 10 nucleotides line up with TRBD1. TRBV23-1 is given ORF status, its function remaining uncertain. CDR3 length: 18 amino acids. The trim removed 0 bases at V and 1 base at J, leaving 8 bases unmatched. The DNA of the CDR3 is TGCGCCAGCAGTCAATCTGCAGGACAGGGGGGTAAGAACACTGAAGCTTTCTTT. This encodes CASSQSAGQGGKNTEAFF.

The chain recombines TRBV29-1 with TRBJ2-6; tentatively, D is TRBD2 (5 bases). V gave up 6 bases and J gave up 2 bases, with 14 bases separating them. The CDR3 totals 15 residues. Germline V gene sequence: CDR1 SQVTM, CDR2 ANQGSEA. The CDR3 coding sequence is TGCAGCGTCGCGGGTCCCGGGGCTGGGGCCAACGTCCTGACTTTC. Amino acids: CSVAGPGAGANVLTF.

This chain connects TRBV5-8 to TRBJ2-7; no firm D call. Germline V gives CDR1 SGHTS, CDR2 YDEGEE. The CDR3 is made up of 12 amino acids. V lost 0 bases and J lost 6, with 7 bases in between. This CDR3 reads CASSLGYTEQYF. CDR3 sequence (DNA): TGTGCCAGCAGCTTGGGGTACACCGAGCAGTACTTC.

This chain joins TRBV19 and TRBJ1-5; TRBD1 matches 7 bases. The length of the CDR3 is 15 residues. The V and J ends lost 5 bases and 0 bases, in that order; junction bases with no gene match: 4. Germline lookup yields CDR1 LNHDA and CDR2 SQIVND (reference sequence). The CDR3 DNA sequence: TGTGCCAGTAGTGTCGGACAGGTTAGCAATCAGCCCCAGCATTTT. Residues: CASSVGQVSNQPQHF.

The gene calls are TRBV7-3 and TRBJ1-1; tentatively, D is TRBD1 (5 bases). The CDR3 has 15 residues. V was shortened by 5 bases and J by 4 bases, with 17 bases between the two germline ends. Germline CDR1 reads SGHTA; CDR2 reads FQGTGA. The CDR3 DNA follows: TGTGCCAGCAGCATAAGACAGAGCCCCTCCACTGAAGCTTTCTTT. Its protein is CASSIRQSPSTEAFF.

The chain links TRBV4-3 to TRBJ2-7, with D possibly TRBD1 on 5 matching bases. The CDR3 loop spans 14 amino acids. V was clipped by 2 bases and J by 3 bases, with 11 bases between them. Germline CDR1 reads LGHNA; CDR2 reads YSLEER. The CDR3, as DNA: TGCGCCAGCAGCCAATTTGCAGGGAACTACGAGCAGTACTTC. Protein product: CASSQFAGNYEQYF.

This clone was seen a few times. The V gene is TRBV9, the J gene TRBJ2-5, with TRBD1 matching over 12 bases. Trimming at V came to 6 bases and at J to 2 bases, leaving 14 bases not matched to a gene. The germline V gene encodes CDR1 SGDLS and CDR2 YYNGEE. The CDR3 loop spans 18 amino acids. Here the CDR3 DNA reads TGTGCCAGCACCGGAGGGACAGGGGGCCGTTACGCACAAGAGACCCAGTACTTC. As protein: CASTGGTGGRYAQETQYF.

This chain connects TRBV29-1 to TRBJ2-1; 7 positions agree with TRBD2. From germline, CDR1 is SQVTM and CDR2 ANQGSEA. J was trimmed by 1 base and V by 7 bases; bases with no gene match: 1. The CDR3 totals 12 residues. CDR3 sequence: CSGGGSYNEQFF. The CDR3 region has the DNA TGCAGCGGCGGGGGTTCCTACAATGAGCAGTTCTTC.

The chain couples TRBV4-1 to TRBJ2-3, with TRBD2 identical over 14 bases. From germline, CDR1 is MGHRA and CDR2 YSYEKL. This CDR3 contains 17 residues. The J segment lost 0 bases and the V segment lost 6 bases, leaving 5 bases of the junction unmatched. The CDR3 DNA reads as TGCGCCAGCAGTCGGACTAGCGGGGGGCCTAGCACAGATACGCAGTATTTT. Translated: CASSRTSGGPSTDTQYF.